This T cell receptor beta chain was identified during a study of vaccination effects on CD4 cells after COVID-19. Study as a whole: Post-vaccine draws lagged the second dose by a median of 72 days. Overall study findings and caveats: The study had few convalescent patients and no early post-infection timepoints.

The ViraFEST assay expanded antigen-specific CD4+ T cells with viral peptide pools before sequencing. Culture lasted around eleven days before CD4+ T cell isolation. Two doses of either BNT162b2 or mRNA-1273 were given to each participant. Nucleocapsid antibodies stayed negative before and after vaccination, showing no earlier SARS-CoV-2 infection. Half of the medium was exchanged for IL-2 medium on both days 3 and 7. The CDR3 covers 12 residues. Germline values: CDR1 SGHRS, CDR2 YFSETQ. Trimming at V came to 5 bases and at J to 7 bases, leaving 3 bases not matched to a gene. Of note for this clone: Its antigen is unknown.

This table comes from immunoSEQ multiplex PCR, and its TCRdb copy is limited to in-frame clones, with some not included. The sample consists of about 59,000 clones, about 78% of them appearing once. Specimen: CD4+ T cells from PBMCs cultured with HCoV-OC43 spike peptides, collected after COVID-19 vaccination. Indicated subset: HCoV-OC43 spike overlapping peptide pool stimulation. The J gene is TRBJ1-2, the V gene TRBV5-1, with TRBD1 identical over 9 bases. The receptor was isolated from a human donor who received a COVID-19 vaccine. The CDR3 region has the DNA TGCGCCAGCAGACAGGGGGCGGGTGGCTACACCTTC. It specifies CASRQGAGGYTF.